These T cell receptor beta chains were read from a single sample in a study of blood T cell repertoires in COVID-19. Sequenced by immunoSEQ multiplex PCR; TCRdb stores in-frame clones only, minus some. The sample includes roughly 270,000 clones, roughly 87% of them seen just once. Material: peripheral blood. Receptors originate from a man between 18 and 35 years old with active or convalescent COVID-19. The CDR3 runs from the conserved cysteine through the conserved F or W. A D gene is named only where the DNA matches it firmly. Expanded clones are given a class, and other clones once, few, many or no size at all.

V gene	clone size	D gene	J gene	CDR3 DNA	CDR3 protein
TRBV11-2	NA	TRBD1	TRBJ1-2	TGTGCCAGCAGCTTAGGACAGGGGGCTAACTATGGCTACACCTTC	CASSLGQGANYGYTF
TRBV27	NA	TRBD1	TRBJ2-4	TGTGCCAGCAGTTTACCGGGCCCAGGGGGCGTGACCAAAAACATTCAGTACTTC	CASSLPGPGGVTKNIQYF
TRBV4-3	NA	NA	TRBJ1-6	TGCGCCAGCAGCCCCGTCCCGGTTTTTTCACCCCTCCACTTT	CASSPVPVFSPLHF
TRBV11-3	NA	TRBD2	TRBJ2-5	TGTGCCACTAGCGGGGGGGTGGAAGAGACCCAGTACTTC	CATSGGVEETQYF
TRBV6-1	NA	NA	TRBJ1-2	TGTGCCAGCAGTGAATTCTATGGGGGGATCGATGGCTACACCTTC	CASSEFYGGIDGYTF
TRBV5-4	NA	NA	TRBJ1-3	TGTGCCAGCAGCTTTGGAAATCAGGGCCCTGGAAACACCATATATTTT	CASSFGNQGPGNTIYF
TRBV6-6	NA	NA	TRBJ2-2	TGTGCCAGCAGCCCACTAGTTCAGGAGCTGTTTTTT	CASSPLVQELFF
TRBV10-2	NA	NA	TRBJ1-2	TGCGCCAGCAAAGGCGTCGGAGTCTCCGGTTACACCTTC	CASKGVGVSGYTF
TRBV27	NA	TRBD1	TRBJ1-2	TGTGCCAGCACGCCGGGACAGGGTTCTTTCTATGGCTACACCTTC	CASTPGQGSFYGYTF
TRBV18	NA	TRBD2	TRBJ2-7	TGTGCCAGCTCACCACCGGGGGGGGGTGGCGAGCAGTACTTC	CASSPPGGGGEQYF
TRBV5-1	NA	TRBD2	TRBJ2-3	TGCGCCAGCAGCTTGGGGTTAGCGGGGGCTTTCACAGATACGCAGTATTTT	CASSLGLAGAFTDTQYF
TRBV2	few	TRBD1	TRBJ1-5	TGTGCCAGCATGATACAGGGGAATCAGCCCCAGCATTTT	CASMIQGNQPQHF
TRBV7-2	NA	TRBD1	TRBJ1-1	TGTGCCAGCAGCCCAAGACAGGGTCGCGCTGAAGCTTTCTTT	CASSPRQGRAEAFF
TRBV12-5	once	NA	TRBJ1-2	TGTGCTAGTAAGGCAGGGCCCCACTATGGCTACACCTTC	CASKAGPHYGYTF
TRBV29-1	NA	TRBD2	TRBJ2-5	TGCAGCCTCTTTATGACTAGCGGGGGGGTAGAGACCCAGTACTTC	CSLFMTSGGVETQYF
TRBV6-4	NA	TRBD2	TRBJ2-1	TGTGCCAGCAGTGACTCCTACTCTAGCGGGGGGGTCCATGAGCAGTTCTTC	CASSDSYSSGGVHEQFF
TRBV7-9	once	TRBD2	TRBJ2-1	TGTGCCAGCAGCTTAGTTCCGTCTAGCGGGGGGTACAATGAGCAGTTCTTC	CASSLVPSSGGYNEQFF
TRBV5-1	NA	NA	TRBJ2-5	TGCGCCAGCAGCTTGTCAGGGTGGGATGAGACCCAGTACTTC	CASSLSGWDETQYF
TRBV5-1	NA	NA	TRBJ2-3	TGCGCCAGCAGCTTGGGGTTGTTGCGGGACCCCACAGATACGCAGTATTTT	CASSLGLLRDPTDTQYF
TRBV4-1	NA	TRBD2	TRBJ2-3	TGCGCCAGCAAGATGGGGCCCCGCGGGGGGCGTGGGGATACGCAGTATTTT	CASKMGPRGGRGDTQYF
TRBV21-1	NA	NA	TRBJ2-1	TGTGCCAGCAGCAAAGCGATTGCGGGGCCTTCCTACAATGAGCAGTTCTTC	CASSKAIAGPSYNEQFF
TRBV7-8	NA	NA	TRBJ2-1	TGTGCCAGCAGCTTAGTCTCCCCCGGCGCAGGGTGGGTGAATGAGCAGTTCTTC	CASSLVSPGAGWVNEQFF
TRBV12-5	NA	NA	TRBJ2-1	TGTGCTAGTGGTTTGGTAGGGGGGGGCGACAATGAGCAGTTCTTC	CASGLVGGGDNEQFF
TRBV27	NA	TRBD1	TRBJ1-1	TGTGCCAGCAGTACAGGGACAGGGATTAGGAACACTGAAGCTTTCTTT	CASSTGTGIRNTEAFF
TRBV19	NA	NA	TRBJ1-1	TGTGCCAGTAGTATAAATTTGGTAGAGAACACTGAAGCTTTCTTT	CASSINLVENTEAFF
TRBV5-6	NA	TRBD1	TRBJ2-7	TGTGCCAGCGGTAGACAGGGGACCTACGAGCAGTACTTC	CASGRQGTYEQYF
TRBV7-6	NA	TRBD2	TRBJ2-5	TGTGCCAGCAGCTCCCCCCTTTGGGGGGGAGAGACCCAGTACTTC	CASSSPLWGGETQYF